The 4 T cell receptor beta chains presented below share a single source sample, sequenced in a study of beta chain features in type 1 diabetes. These TCRs' antigens remain unknown. Since all of the isolated RNA was reverse transcribed, expressed TCRB transcripts were what got sequenced. TCRdb's table, derived via immunoSEQ multiplex PCR, lists solely in-frame clones and lacks some. The repertoire holds 550,000 to 850,000 clones, with around 15% as singletons. General study results and limits: There was a moderate but significant shortening of TCRB CDR3s in all four CD4+ subsets of Type 1 diabetes patients.

Sequencing input: naive CD4+ T cells from blood. These receptors all come from a man between 18 and 35 years old with type 1 diabetes.

The table lists this clone with a few counts. This rearrangement joins TRBV30 to TRBJ2-7; 11 bases agree with TRBD2. CDR1 and CDR2 from the germline V gene are GTSNPN and SVGIG (reference sequence). V lost 3 bases, J lost 4 bases, and 5 bases stayed unmatched. The CDR3 sequence is 14 residues long. CDR3 nucleotide sequence: TGTGCCTGGAGAAATAGCGGGGGGGCTTACGAGCAGTACTTC. This translates into CAWRNSGGAYEQYF.

The chain carries TRBV28 and TRBJ1-1, with D tentatively TRBD1 (6 bases). Germline CDR1 and CDR2: MDHEN and SYDVKM. V dropped 3 bases and J dropped 12 bases, with 14 bases sitting between them. This CDR3 is 12 amino acids long. The CDR3 loop is CASSFKGTKTFF. In DNA form, the CDR3 reads TGTGCCAGCAGTTTCAAGGGGACAAAGACTTTCTTT.

This rearrangement joins TRBV18 to TRBJ1-1; D ambiguous. Trimming left V 2 bases short and J 1 base short, with 8 bases between. The CDR3 spans 14 residues. Germline assignment: CDR1 KGHSH and CDR2 LQKENI. CDR3: CASSPAETNTEAFF. For the CDR3, the DNA is TGTGCCAGCTCACCAGCTGAAACGAACACTGAAGCTTTCTTT.

This clone has more than one count but fewer than ten. The chain uses TRBV7-9 and TRBJ1-4; 7 bases agree with TRBD1. V was clipped by 1 base and J by 5 bases; unmatched bases: 7. Germline values: CDR1 SEHNR, CDR2 FQNEAQ (reference sequence). This CDR3 is 16 amino acids long. The CDR3 nucleotides are TGTGCCAGCAGCTTAGGGAGGGAGACAGGGAATGAAAAACTGTTTTTT. It encodes CASSLGRETGNEKLFF.